One and the same sample provided the 9 T cell receptor beta chains below, sequenced in a study of cytomegalovirus exposure and HLA in healthy donors. The PCR used 60 Vbeta and 13 Jbeta primers. Clones were sequenced by immunoSEQ multiplex PCR, and TCRdb holds only the in-frame ones, with some missing. The table includes approximately 170,000 clones, approximately 80% detected once. Sequences were obtained from PBMCs. Every receptor here comes from a boy under 10 years old in good health and CMV-seronegative.

CDR3 residues: CASSSLIQRDGADTQYF. CDR3 DNA: TGTGCCAGCAGTTCTCTGATTCAGCGGGATGGGGCAGATACGCAGTATTTT. The genes are TRBV27 and TRBJ2-3, with 7 bases lining up with TRBD2. With 4 bases clipped from V and 4 bases from J, the junction kept 14 bases outside the gene matches. This CDR3 contains 17 residues. Germline loops: CDR1 MNHEY, CDR2 SMNVEV (reference sequence).

This chain connects TRBV5-1 to TRBJ1-1; a weak D match, TRBD1 (6 bases). The length of the CDR3 is 15 residues. Trimming pared 3 bases from V and 6 bases from J, leaving 18 bases between. Germline-derived CDR1 and CDR2 are SGHRS and YFSETQ. The CDR3 DNA reads as TGCGCCAGCAGCTCGGCGTCCAGGGGTTCTTCTGAAGCTTTCTTT. Translation: CASSSASRGSSEAFF.

This clone was observed once. This chain joins TRBV2 and TRBJ1-2, with D maybe TRBD1 (6 bases). CDR3 length: 13 amino acids. V lost 5 bases and J lost 8, with 15 bases in between. CDR1 is SNHLY and CDR2 is FYNNEI in the germline V gene. CDR3 sequence (DNA): TGTGCCAGCAGTTTAGGGGGGGTGAGGGGCTACACCTTC. Its translation is CASSLGGVRGYTF.

This chain's CDR3 is CAWSGRGPDTQYF. In DNA form, the CDR3 reads TGTGCCTGGAGCGGGAGAGGTCCAGATACGCAGTATTTT. The chain combines TRBV30 with TRBJ2-3; tentatively, D is TRBD2 (6 bases). The germline V gene encodes CDR1 GTSNPN and CDR2 SVGIG (reference sequence). The CDR3 contains 13 residues. V was cut by 3 bases and J by 4 bases, with 11 bases left in between.

This clone was picked up one time. The rearrangement uses TRBV5-6 and TRBJ2-2; 14 positions match TRBD2. This CDR3 is 17 amino acids long. Trimming cost V 5 bases and J 4 bases; bases outside gene matches: 7. CDR1 and CDR2 from the germline V gene are SGHDT and YYEEEE. For the CDR3, the DNA is TGTGCCAGCAGAAAAGGACTAGCGGGAGGAAGCACCGGGGAGCTGTTTTTT. Its protein product is CASRKGLAGGSTGELFF.

The chain couples TRBV6-5 to TRBJ2-7; 9 nucleotides agree with TRBD1. In germline, CDR1 is MNHEY, CDR2 SVGAGI. Losses at the gene ends were 0 bases for V and 2 bases for J; bases not matched to a gene: 5. The length of the CDR3 is 16 residues. The CDR3 sequence: CASSYSTGTGTYEQYF. The CDR3 region has the DNA TGTGCCAGCAGTTACTCGACCGGGACAGGGACCTACGAGCAGTACTTC.

J is TRBJ2-7 and V is TRBV28, with 9 bases that match TRBD1. The CDR3 spans 15 residues. From germline, CDR1 is MDHEN and CDR2 SYDVKM. With V trimmed by 10 bases and J by 4 bases, 14 bases remained unmatched. The CDR3 DNA reads TGTGCCATCGAGACACCGGGACAGGGCTCTTACGAGCAGTACTTC. Translation: CAIETPGQGSYEQYF.

V and J are TRBV9 and TRBJ2-3; D is possibly TRBD1 (6 bases). Trimming removed 3 bases from V and 3 bases from J, with 20 bases in between. The CDR3 spans 17 residues. The germline V gene encodes CDR1 SGDLS and CDR2 YYNGEE. CDR3 nucleotides: TGTGCCAGCAGCGCGGGCCAAGGGGGTCTAGTGACAGATACGCAGTATTTT. It is translated as CASSAGQGGLVTDTQYF.

The count of this clone is one. The chain combines TRBV30 with TRBJ1-2, with 7 bases matching TRBD1. The CDR3 spans 13 residues. The V gene end was trimmed by 5 bases and the J gene end by 7 bases; junction bases not matched to a gene: 10. The germline CDR1 and CDR2 sequences are GTSNPN and SVGIG (reference sequence). CDR3 nucleotide sequence: TGTGCCTGGTTCCAAGGGACAGTACGTGGCTACACCTTC. Translation gives CAWFQGTVRGYTF.